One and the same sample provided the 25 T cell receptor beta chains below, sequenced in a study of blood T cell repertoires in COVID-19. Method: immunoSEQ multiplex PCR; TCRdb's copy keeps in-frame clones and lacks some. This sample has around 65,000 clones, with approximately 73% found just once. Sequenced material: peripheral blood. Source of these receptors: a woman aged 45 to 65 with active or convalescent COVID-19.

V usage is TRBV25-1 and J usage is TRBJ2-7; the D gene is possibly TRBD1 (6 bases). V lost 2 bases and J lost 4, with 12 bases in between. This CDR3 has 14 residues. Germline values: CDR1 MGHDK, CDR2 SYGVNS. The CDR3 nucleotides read TGTGCCAGCAGTGAAACAGGGTTTTTTTACGAGCAGTACTTC. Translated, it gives CASSETGFFYEQYF.

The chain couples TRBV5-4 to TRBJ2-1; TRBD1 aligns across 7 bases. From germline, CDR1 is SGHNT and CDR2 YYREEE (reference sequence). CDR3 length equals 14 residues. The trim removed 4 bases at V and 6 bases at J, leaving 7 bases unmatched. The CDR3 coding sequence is TGTGCCAGCAGCCTAAAGGGACAGACCAATGAGCAGTTCTTC. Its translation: CASSLKGQTNEQFF.

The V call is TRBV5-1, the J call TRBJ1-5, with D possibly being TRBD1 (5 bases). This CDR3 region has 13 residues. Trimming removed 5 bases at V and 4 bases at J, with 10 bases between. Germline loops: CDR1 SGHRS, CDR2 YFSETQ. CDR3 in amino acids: CASRGRVNQPQHF. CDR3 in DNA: TGCGCCAGCAGGGGCAGGGTTAATCAGCCCCAGCATTTT.

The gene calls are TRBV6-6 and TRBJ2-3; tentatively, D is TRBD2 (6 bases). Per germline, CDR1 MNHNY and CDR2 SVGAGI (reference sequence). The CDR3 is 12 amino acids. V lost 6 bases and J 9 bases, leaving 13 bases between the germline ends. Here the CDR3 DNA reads TGTGCCAGCAGCCCCGGGAGTCGGACGCAGTATTTT. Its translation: CASSPGSRTQYF.

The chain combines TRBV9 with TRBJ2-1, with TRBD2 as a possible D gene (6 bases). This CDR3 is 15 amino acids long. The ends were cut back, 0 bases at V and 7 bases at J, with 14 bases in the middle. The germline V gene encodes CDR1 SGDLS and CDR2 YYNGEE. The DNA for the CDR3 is TGTGCCAGCAGCGTAGCTACGGGAGTAGGAAATGAGCAGTTCTTC. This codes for CASSVATGVGNEQFF.

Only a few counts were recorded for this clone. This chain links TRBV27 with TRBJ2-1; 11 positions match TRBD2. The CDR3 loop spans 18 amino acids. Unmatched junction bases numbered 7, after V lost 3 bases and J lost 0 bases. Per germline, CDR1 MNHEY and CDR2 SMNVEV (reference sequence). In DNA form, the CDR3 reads TGTGCCAGCAGTTTCCTAGCGGGGGGTATAAGCTCCTACAATGAGCAGTTCTTC. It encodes CASSFLAGGISSYNEQFF.

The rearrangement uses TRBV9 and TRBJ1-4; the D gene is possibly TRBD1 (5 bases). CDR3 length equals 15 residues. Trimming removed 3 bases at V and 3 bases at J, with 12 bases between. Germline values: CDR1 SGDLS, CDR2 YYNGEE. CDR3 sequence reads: CASSARSGSNEKLFF. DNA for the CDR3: TGTGCCAGCAGCGCCCGGTCAGGGTCTAATGAAAAACTGTTTTTT.

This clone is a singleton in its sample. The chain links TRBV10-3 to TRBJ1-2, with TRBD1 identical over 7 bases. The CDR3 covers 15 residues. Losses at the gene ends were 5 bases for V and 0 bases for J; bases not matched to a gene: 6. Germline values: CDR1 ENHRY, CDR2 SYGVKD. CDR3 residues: CAISLQGTSNYGYTF. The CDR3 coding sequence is TGTGCCATCAGTCTACAGGGGACTTCTAACTATGGCTACACCTTC.

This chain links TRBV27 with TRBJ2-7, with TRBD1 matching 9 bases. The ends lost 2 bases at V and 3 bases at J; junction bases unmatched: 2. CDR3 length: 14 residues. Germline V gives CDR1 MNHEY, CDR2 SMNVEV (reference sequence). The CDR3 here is CASSLVTGGYEQYF. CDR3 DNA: TGTGCCAGCAGTTTAGTGACAGGGGGCTACGAGCAGTACTTC.

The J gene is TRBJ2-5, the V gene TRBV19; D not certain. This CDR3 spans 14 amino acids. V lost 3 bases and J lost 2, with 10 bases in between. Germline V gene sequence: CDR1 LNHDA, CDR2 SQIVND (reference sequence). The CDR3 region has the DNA TGTGCCAGTAGTATCCGACATAGACAAGAGACCCAGTACTTC. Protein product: CASSIRHRQETQYF.

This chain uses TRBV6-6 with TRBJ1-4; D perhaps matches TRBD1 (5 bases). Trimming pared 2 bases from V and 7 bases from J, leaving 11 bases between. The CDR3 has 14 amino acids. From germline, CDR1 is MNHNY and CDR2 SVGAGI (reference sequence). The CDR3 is CASSYGASPEKLFF. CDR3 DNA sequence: TGTGCCAGCAGTTACGGGGCTTCTCCTGAAAAACTGTTTTTT.

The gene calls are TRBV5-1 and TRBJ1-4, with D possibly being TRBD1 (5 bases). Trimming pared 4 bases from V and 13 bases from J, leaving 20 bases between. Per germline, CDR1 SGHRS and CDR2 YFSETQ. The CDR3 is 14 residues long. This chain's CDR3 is CASSINNGGLGLFF. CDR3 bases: TGCGCCAGCAGCATCAACAACGGGGGTCTAGGACTGTTTTTT.

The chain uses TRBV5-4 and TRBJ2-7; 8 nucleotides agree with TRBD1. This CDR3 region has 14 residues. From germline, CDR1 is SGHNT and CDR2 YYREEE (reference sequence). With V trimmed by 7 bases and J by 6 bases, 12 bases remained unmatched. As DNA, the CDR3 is TGTGCCAGCCCTCGGACAGGGTCGCCCCCCGAGCAGTACTTC. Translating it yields CASPRTGSPPEQYF.

For the CDR3, the DNA is TGTGCCACTCGCTCAGCGGGGCTCAATGAGCAGTTCTTC. Its protein product is CATRSAGLNEQFF. The rearrangement joins TRBV18 to TRBJ2-1; 7 bases are shared with TRBD2. CDR1 is KGHSH, CDR2 LQKENI, per germline. The V gene end was trimmed by 10 bases and the J gene end by 6 bases; junction bases not matched to a gene: 9. CDR3 length: 13 amino acids.

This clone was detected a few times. Here the CDR3 reads CASSLRTSGSTDTQYF. The CDR3 region has the DNA TGTGCCAGCAGTTTAAGGACTAGCGGGAGCACAGATACGCAGTATTTT. This chain connects TRBV6-2 or TRBV6-3 to TRBJ2-3, with 11 bases fitting TRBD2. The J segment lost 0 bases and the V segment lost 4 bases, leaving 3 bases of the junction unmatched. Germline values: CDR1 MNHEY, CDR2 SVGEGT. The CDR3 has 16 amino acids.

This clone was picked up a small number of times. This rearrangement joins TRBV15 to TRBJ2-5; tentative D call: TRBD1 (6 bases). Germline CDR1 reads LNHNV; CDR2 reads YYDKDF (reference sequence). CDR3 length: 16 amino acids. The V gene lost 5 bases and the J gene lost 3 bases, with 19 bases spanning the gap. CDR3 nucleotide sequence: TGTGCCACCAGCCGCCTCCCCGGGACAACCGAAGAGACCCAGTACTTC. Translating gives CATSRLPGTTEETQYF. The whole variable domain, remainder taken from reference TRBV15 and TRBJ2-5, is DAMVIQNPRYQVTQFGKPVTLSCSQTLNHNVMYWYQQKSSQAPKLLFHYYDKDFNNEADTPDNFQSRRPNTSFCFLDIRSPGLGDTAMYLCATSRLPGTTEETQYFGPGTRLLVL.

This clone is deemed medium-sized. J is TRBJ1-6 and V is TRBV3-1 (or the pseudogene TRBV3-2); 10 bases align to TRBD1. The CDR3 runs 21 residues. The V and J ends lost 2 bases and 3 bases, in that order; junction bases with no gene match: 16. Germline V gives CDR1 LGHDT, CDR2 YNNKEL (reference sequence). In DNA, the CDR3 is TGTGCCAGCAGCCAACCGACTCCGGGACAGGGGACAAAAAGCTATAATTCACCCCTCCACTTT. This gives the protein CASSQPTPGQGTKSYNSPLHF.

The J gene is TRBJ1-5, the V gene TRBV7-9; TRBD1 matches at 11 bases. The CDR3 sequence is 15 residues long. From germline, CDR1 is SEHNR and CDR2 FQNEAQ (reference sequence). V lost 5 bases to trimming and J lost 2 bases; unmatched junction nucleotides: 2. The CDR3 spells CASSRDRGGNQPQHF. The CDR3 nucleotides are TGTGCCAGCAGCCGGGACAGGGGGGGCAATCAGCCCCAGCATTTT.

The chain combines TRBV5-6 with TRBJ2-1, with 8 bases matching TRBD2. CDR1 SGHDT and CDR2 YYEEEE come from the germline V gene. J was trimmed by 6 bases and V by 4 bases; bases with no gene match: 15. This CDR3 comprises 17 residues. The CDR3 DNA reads TGTGCCAGCAGCCCGGGTACCGGGACTAGGGTATTCAATGAGCAGTTCTTC. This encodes CASSPGTGTRVFNEQFF.

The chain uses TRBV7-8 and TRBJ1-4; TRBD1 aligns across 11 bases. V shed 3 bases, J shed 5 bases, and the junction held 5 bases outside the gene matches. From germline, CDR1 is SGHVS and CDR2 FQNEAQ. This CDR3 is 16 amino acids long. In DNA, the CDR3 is TGTGCCAGCAGCTTCCGGGGACAGGGGGGAAATGAAAAACTGTTTTTT. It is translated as CASSFRGQGGNEKLFF. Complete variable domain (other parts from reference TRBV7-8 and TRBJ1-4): GAGVSQSPRYKVAKRGQDVALRCDPISGHVSLFWYQQALGQGPEFLTYFQNEAQLDKSGLPSDRFFAERPEGSVSTLKIQRTQQEDSAVYLCASSFRGQGGNEKLFFGSGTQLSVL.

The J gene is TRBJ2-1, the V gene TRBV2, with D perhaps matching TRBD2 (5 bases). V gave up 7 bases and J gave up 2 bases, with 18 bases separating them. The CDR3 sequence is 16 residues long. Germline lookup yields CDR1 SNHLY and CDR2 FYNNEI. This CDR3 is CASMAFYYGTYNEQFF. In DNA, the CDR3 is TGTGCCAGCATGGCCTTTTATTACGGGACCTACAATGAGCAGTTCTTC.

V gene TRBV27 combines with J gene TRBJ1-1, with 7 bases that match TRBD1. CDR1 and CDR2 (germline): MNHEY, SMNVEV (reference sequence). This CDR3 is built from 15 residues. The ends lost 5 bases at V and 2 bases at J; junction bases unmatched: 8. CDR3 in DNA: TGTGCCAGCAGTAGAAACAGGGGATTCAACACTGAAGCTTTCTTT. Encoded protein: CASSRNRGFNTEAFF.

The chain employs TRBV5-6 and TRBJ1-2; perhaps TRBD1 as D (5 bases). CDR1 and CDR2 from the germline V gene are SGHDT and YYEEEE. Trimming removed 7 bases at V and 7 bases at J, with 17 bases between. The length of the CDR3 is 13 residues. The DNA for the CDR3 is TGTGCCAGCCGTCGAACCAGTCAGGGTGGCTACACCTTC. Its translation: CASRRTSQGGYTF.

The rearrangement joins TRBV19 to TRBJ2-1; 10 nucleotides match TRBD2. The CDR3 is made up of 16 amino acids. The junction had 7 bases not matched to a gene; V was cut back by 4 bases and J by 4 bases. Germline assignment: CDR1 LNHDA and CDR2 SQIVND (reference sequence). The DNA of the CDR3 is TGTGCCAGTAGTAGACTTAGCGGGAGGAGATACAATGAGCAGTTCTTC. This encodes CASSRLSGRRYNEQFF.

DNA for the CDR3: TGTGCCAGCAGCCCGGAGGTTCGGGGCAATGAGCAGTTCTTC. Protein sequence: CASSPEVRGNEQFF. The V call is TRBV7-9, the J call TRBJ2-1; D is possibly TRBD2 (5 bases). Germline lookup yields CDR1 SEHNR and CDR2 FQNEAQ (reference sequence). V gave up 5 bases and J gave up 6 bases, with 14 bases separating them. The CDR3 runs 14 residues.